Reported below is one T cell receptor (beta chain). This entry comes from a study of cytomegalovirus exposure and HLA in healthy donors. Study as a whole: One earlier analysis, a look at approximately 180 million T cells, found some 120 million unique TCR beta sequences.

Use of 60 Vbeta and 13 Jbeta primers characterized the PCR. The repertoire was sequenced with immunoSEQ multiplex PCR; TCRdb's copy has only in-frame clones and lacks some. This table holds approximately 100,000 clones, about 83% found once. Though nominally healthy at sampling, donors likely had unrecorded immune exposures. CDR3 length: 15 amino acids. V dropped 8 bases and J dropped 0 bases, with 13 bases sitting between them. Germline lookup yields CDR1 MNHNS and CDR2 SASEGT. The chain employs TRBV6-1 and TRBJ1-4; the D gene is possibly TRBD1 (5 bases). The sequence derives from a man in his fifties or sixties in good health and CMV-seropositive. Material: PBMCs. The CDR3 loop is CASRNTGATNEKLFF. In DNA form, the CDR3 reads TGTGCCAGCCGTAATACAGGCGCAACTAATGAAAAACTGTTTTTT.